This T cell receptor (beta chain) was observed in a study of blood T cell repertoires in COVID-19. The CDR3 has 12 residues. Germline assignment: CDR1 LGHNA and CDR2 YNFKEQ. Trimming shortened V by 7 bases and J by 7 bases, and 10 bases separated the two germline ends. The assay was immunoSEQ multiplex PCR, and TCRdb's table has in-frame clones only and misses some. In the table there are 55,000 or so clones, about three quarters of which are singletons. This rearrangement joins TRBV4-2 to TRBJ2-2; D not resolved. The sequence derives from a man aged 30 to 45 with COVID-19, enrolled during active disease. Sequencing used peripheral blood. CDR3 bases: TGTGCCAGCACCCAGTCCCACGGGGAGCTGTTTTTT. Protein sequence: CASTQSHGELFF.